A selection of T cell receptor beta chains follows, all from one sample in a study of CD8 T cells in Susac syndrome. TCRdb re-analysed the immunoSEQ multiplex PCR reads in MiXCR, keeping a single row per CDR3 protein. This repertoire shows 200,000 or so distinct CDR3 sequences, around 95% found once; its top ten account for approximately 0.15%. Sequenced sample: CD8+ T cells from PBMCs. Every receptor here comes from a human donor with Susac syndrome. The CDR3 runs from the conserved cysteine through the conserved F or W. D genes are given only for firm matches. Rows may omit the clone size; those that give it use once, few, many or a size class.

D	J	V	size	DNA	CDR3
TRBD1	TRBJ2-2	TRBV2	NA	TGTGCCAGCAGTGCCAGACAGGGGTCGAACACCGGGGAGCTGTTTTTT	CASSARQGSNTGELFF
NA	TRBJ2-4	TRBV5-1	NA	TGCGCCAGCAGCTTGGACGAGAACATTCAGTACTTC	CASSLDENIQYF
TRBD1	TRBJ2-5	TRBV23-1	NA	TGCGCGTCGGTCGACAGGGGTCCCCCCAGGACCCAGTACTTC	CASVDRGPPRTQYF
NA	TRBJ2-7	TRBV14	NA	TGTGCCAGCAGCCAACCGGGACAACCCTTAGAGCAGTACTTC	CASSQPGQPLEQYF
NA	TRBJ2-5	TRBV30	NA	TGTGCCTGGAATCCCGGACACCAAAGCCAGGAGACCCAGTACTTC	CAWNPGHQSQETQYF
TRBD2	TRBJ2-2	TRBV15	NA	TGTGCCACCAGGCATCTAGCGGGCGGTTCCGGGGAGCTGTTTTTT	CATRHLAGGSGELFF
NA	TRBJ1-1	TRBV25-1	NA	TGTGCCAGCAGTGAAGGGGGCGCGTCGAACACTGAAGCTTTCTTT	CASSEGGASNTEAFF
TRBD2	TRBJ2-4	TRBV7-9	NA	TGTGCCAGCTCAGACGGCGGGAGGGCCCTTTTTAACATTCAGTACTTC	CASSDGGRALFNIQYF
TRBD1	TRBJ2-7	TRBV13	NA	TGTGCCAGCAGCTTAACCGGACAGGGGAATACCTACGAGCAGTACTTC	CASSLTGQGNTYEQYF
TRBD1	TRBJ2-7	TRBV27	NA	TGTGTATCCGGGACAGGTTTCCCCTACGAGCAGTACTTC	CVSGTGFPYEQYF
NA	TRBJ1-2	TRBV12-3/TRBV12-4	NA	TGTGCCAGCAGTCCCCCGGGGGCTAGCTATGGCTACACCTTC	CASSPPGASYGYTF
NA	TRBJ1-5	TRBV19	NA	TGTGCCAGTGGGGGGAGTAGCAATCAGCCCCAGCATTTT	CASGGSSNQPQHF
NA	TRBJ2-7	TRBV27	once	TGTGCCAGCAGTTTGACGGACCGGTCCTACGAGCAGTACTTC	CASSLTDRSYEQYF
TRBD2	TRBJ2-1	TRBV9	NA	TGTGCCAGCAGCGTAGGGATAGCGGGAGGCGATGAGCAGTTCTTC	CASSVGIAGGDEQFF
TRBD1	TRBJ1-6	TRBV9	NA	TGTGCCAGCAGCGAGGGACAGGGGGCTCTGAATTCACCCCTCCACTTT	CASSEGQGALNSPLHF
NA	TRBJ2-4	TRBV11-2	NA	TGTGCCAGCAGCTTAGGGGAAATTCAGTACTTC	CASSLGEIQYF
NA	TRBJ2-1	TRBV11-3	NA	TGTGCCAGCAGCCGAAACCGGGACAAGGAGGATGAGCAGTTCTTC	CASSRNRDKEDEQFF
NA	TRBJ1-5	TRBV27	NA	TGTGCCAGCAGTTTGGCAGGTAGCAATCAGCCCCAGCATTTT	CASSLAGSNQPQHF
NA	TRBJ1-5	TRBV15	NA	TGTGCCACCAGCAGAGATCCTGGCTATCAGCCCCAGCATTTT	CATSRDPGYQPQHF
NA	TRBJ2-7	TRBV27	NA	TGTGCCAGCAGTTCCCCGGGTAGCGGATACGAGCAGTACTTC	CASSSPGSGYEQYF
TRBD2	TRBJ2-7	TRBV7-8	NA	TGTGCCAGCAGCCTGACTAGCGGGGGACCCTACGAGCAGTACTTC	CASSLTSGGPYEQYF
NA	TRBJ2-7	TRBV12-3/TRBV12-4	NA	TGTGCCAGCAGTGGACACAGGGAGTTTACAACCTACGAGCAGTACTTC	CASSGHREFTTYEQYF
NA	TRBJ2-1	TRBV7-8	once	TGTGCCAGCAGCCGCCCTGCAGGGAGGAATTTCAATGAGCAGTTCTTC	CASSRPAGRNFNEQFF
TRBD2	TRBJ2-3	TRBV6-5	NA	TGTGCCAGCAGTTACTTAGGGACTAGCGGATCCACAGATACGCAGTATTTT	CASSYLGTSGSTDTQYF
NA	TRBJ2-1	TRBV2	NA	TGTGCCAGCAGCCTAGAACAGGGCTACTCCTACAATGAGCAGTTCTTC	CASSLEQGYSYNEQFF
NA	TRBJ1-1	TRBV30	NA	TGTGCCTGGAGTACCGACGGAGCGGAAGCTTTCTTT	CAWSTDGAEAFF
TRBD1	TRBJ1-1	TRBV11-2	NA	TGTGCCAGCAGCATTACAGGGGGTAGCGCTGAAGCTTTCTTT	CASSITGGSAEAFF
NA	TRBJ1-2	TRBV27	NA	TGTGCCAGCAGTTTATACAGCGGCAACTATGGCTACACCTTC	CASSLYSGNYGYTF
TRBD1	TRBJ1-1	TRBV30	NA	TGTGCCTACCAACTGACAGGGAGGGTCACTGAAGCTTTCTTT	CAYQLTGRVTEAFF
TRBD2	TRBJ2-7	TRBV11-2	NA	TGTGCCAGCAGCTTACAGCGGGGGACCTCCTACGAGCAGTACTTC	CASSLQRGTSYEQYF
TRBD2	TRBJ2-4	TRBV6-1	NA	TGTGCCAGCAGTGCTAGCGGGGGATATTTAGCCAAAAACATTCAGTACTTC	CASSASGGYLAKNIQYF
NA	TRBJ2-7	TRBV2	NA	TGTGCCAGCAGTGATGGGGGTAGGAACGAGCAGTACTTC	CASSDGGRNEQYF
NA	TRBJ2-7	TRBV30	NA	TGTGCCTGGAGTGTTGGGCTTACCTACGAGCAGTACTTC	CAWSVGLTYEQYF
NA	TRBJ1-6	TRBV20-1	NA	TGCAGTGCTAGAGATCTAGGAGGGATCTATTCACCCCTCCACTTT	CSARDLGGIYSPLHF
NA	TRBJ2-7	TRBV18	NA	TGTGCCAGCTCACCGACTACCGGGACGTTTTCCTACGAGCAGTACTTC	CASSPTTGTFSYEQYF
TRBD2	TRBJ2-3	TRBV19	NA	TGTGCCAGTAGGATGAGACGGGAGGGCCATAATACGCAGTATTTT	CASRMRREGHNTQYF
NA	TRBJ2-4	TRBV12-3/TRBV12-4	NA	TGTGCCAGCAGTTTAAATGGGCAGGACACCCTAGCCAAAAACATTCAGTACTTC	CASSLNGQDTLAKNIQYF
NA	TRBJ1-1	TRBV7-8	NA	TGTGCCAGCAGCTTAAGGTTGGACACTGAAGCTTTCTTT	CASSLRLDTEAFF
NA	TRBJ2-2	TRBV4-2	NA	TGTGCCAGCAGCCAAGTCCAGGCCACCGGGGAGCTGTTTTTT	CASSQVQATGELFF
NA	TRBJ1-2	TRBV5-6	NA	TGTGCCAGCAGCTTGGATGCGGGTAACTATGGCTACACCTTC	CASSLDAGNYGYTF
NA	TRBJ1-1	TRBV5-6	NA	TGTGCCAGCAGCTGGTGGCGTGGTGAAGCTTTCTTT	CASSWWRGEAFF
TRBD2	TRBJ2-4	TRBV28	NA	TGTGCCAGCAGTCTTAGCGGGGGGCAAGAAAACATTCAGTACTTC	CASSLSGGQENIQYF
TRBD2	TRBJ2-7	TRBV2	once	TGTGCCAGCAGTGCCACGGGAGGCCCAGATGAGCAGTACTTC	CASSATGGPDEQYF
NA	TRBJ2-7	TRBV12-3/TRBV12-4	NA	TGTGCCAGCAGTTTAGTGGCAGGAAAGAGCTCCTACGAGCAGTACTTC	CASSLVAGKSSYEQYF
TRBD1	TRBJ1-1	TRBV27	few	TGTGCCAGCAGTGGACAGGGGACTGAAGCTTTCTTT	CASSGQGTEAFF
TRBD2	TRBJ2-2	TRBV9	NA	TGTGCCAGCAGCGTAGATGGAGTAGCGGGAGGGGGTTCCGGGGAGCTGTTTTTT	CASSVDGVAGGGSGELFF
NA	TRBJ2-4	TRBV6-5	NA	TGTGCCAGCAGTTACACGGCTTCGGGGGACATTCAGTACTTC	CASSYTASGDIQYF
TRBD2	TRBJ2-5	TRBV7-9	NA	TGTGCCAGCAGCTTATTGGAGGGAGGGGAGACCCAGTACTTC	CASSLLEGGETQYF
TRBD1	TRBJ1-1	TRBV9	NA	TGTGCCAGCAGCGTAGACCCCTACACACAGGGGGCGACTGAAGCTTTCTTT	CASSVDPYTQGATEAFF
TRBD2	TRBJ2-1	TRBV6-5	NA	TGTGCCAGCAGTTACTCGAGTGGGGGGGCCTACAATGAGCAGTTCTTC	CASSYSSGGAYNEQFF